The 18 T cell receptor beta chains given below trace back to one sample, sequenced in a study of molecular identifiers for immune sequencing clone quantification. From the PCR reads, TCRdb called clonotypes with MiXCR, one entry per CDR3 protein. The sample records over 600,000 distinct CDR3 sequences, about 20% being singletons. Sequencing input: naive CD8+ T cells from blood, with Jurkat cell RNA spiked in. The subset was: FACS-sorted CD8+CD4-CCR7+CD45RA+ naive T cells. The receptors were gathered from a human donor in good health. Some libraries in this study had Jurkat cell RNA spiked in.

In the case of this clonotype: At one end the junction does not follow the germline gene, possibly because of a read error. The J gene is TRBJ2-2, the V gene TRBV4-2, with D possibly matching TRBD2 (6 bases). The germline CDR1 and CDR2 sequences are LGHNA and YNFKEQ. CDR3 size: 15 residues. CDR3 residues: CASSQLGANTGGLFF. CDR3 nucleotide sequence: TGTGCCAGCAGCCAACTCGGGGCGAACACCGGGGGGCTGTTTTTT.

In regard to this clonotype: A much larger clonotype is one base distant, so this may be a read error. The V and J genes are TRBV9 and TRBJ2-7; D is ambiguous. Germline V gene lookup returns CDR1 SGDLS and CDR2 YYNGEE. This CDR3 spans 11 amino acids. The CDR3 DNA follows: TGTGCCGGCAGCGTAGCCGGGGAGCAGTACTTC. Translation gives CAGSVAGEQYF.

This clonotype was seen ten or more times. CDR3 sequence reads: CATSGDRATYEQYF. The CDR3 region has the DNA TGTGCCACCAGCGGGGACAGGGCGACCTACGAGCAGTACTTC. The chain carries TRBV15 and TRBJ2-7; 9 nucleotides match TRBD1. Germline CDR1 LNHNV, CDR2 YYDKDF (reference sequence). Trimming at V came to 5 bases and at J to 2 bases, leaving 4 bases not matched to a gene. The CDR3 is 14 amino acids.

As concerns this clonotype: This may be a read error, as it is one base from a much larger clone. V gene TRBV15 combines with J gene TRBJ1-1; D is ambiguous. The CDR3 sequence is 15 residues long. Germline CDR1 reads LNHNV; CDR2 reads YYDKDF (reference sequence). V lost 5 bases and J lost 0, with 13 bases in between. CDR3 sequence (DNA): TGTGCCACCAGCGGACGAACGTCGATGAACACTGAAGCTTTCTTT. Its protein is CATSGRTSMNTEAFF.

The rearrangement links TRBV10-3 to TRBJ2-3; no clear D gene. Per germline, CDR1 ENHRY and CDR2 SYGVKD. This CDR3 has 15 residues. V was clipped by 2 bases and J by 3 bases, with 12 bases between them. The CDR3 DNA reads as TGTGCCATCAGTGAGATGACCCTCCCAACAGATACGCAGTATTTT. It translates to CAISEMTLPTDTQYF.

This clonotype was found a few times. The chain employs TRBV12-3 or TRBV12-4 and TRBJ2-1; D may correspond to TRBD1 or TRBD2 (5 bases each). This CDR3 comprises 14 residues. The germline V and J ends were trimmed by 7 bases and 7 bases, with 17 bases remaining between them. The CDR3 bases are TGTGCCAGCACCATGACAGAGAGGAGGAATGAGCAGTTCTTC. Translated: CASTMTERRNEQFF.

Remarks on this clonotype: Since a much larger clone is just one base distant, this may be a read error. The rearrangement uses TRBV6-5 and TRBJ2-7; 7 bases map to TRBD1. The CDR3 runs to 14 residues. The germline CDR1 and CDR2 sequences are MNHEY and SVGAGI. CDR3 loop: CASSYTQGVYEQCF. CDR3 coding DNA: TGTGCCAGCAGTTACACCCAGGGGGTTTACGAGCAGTGCTTC.

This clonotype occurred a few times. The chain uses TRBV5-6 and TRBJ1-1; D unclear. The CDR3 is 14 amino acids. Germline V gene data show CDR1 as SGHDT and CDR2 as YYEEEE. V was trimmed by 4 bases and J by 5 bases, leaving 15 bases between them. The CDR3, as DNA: TGTGCCAGCAGCCCTAATCAGTGGAGGACTGAAGCTTTCTTT. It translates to CASSPNQWRTEAFF.

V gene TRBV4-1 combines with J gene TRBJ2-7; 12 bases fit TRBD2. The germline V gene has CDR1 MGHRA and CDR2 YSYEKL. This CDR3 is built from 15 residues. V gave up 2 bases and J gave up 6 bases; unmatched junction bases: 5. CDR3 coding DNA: TGCGCCAGCAGCCAACTAGCGGGAGGGGACTGCGAGCAGTACTTC. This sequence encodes CASSQLAGGDCEQYF.

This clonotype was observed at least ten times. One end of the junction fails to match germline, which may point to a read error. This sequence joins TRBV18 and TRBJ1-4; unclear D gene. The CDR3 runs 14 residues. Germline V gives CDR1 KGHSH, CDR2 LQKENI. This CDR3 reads CASSLRAVDEKLFF. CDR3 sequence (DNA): TGTGCCAGCTCTCTCCGGGCCGTGGATGAGAAACTGTTTTTT.

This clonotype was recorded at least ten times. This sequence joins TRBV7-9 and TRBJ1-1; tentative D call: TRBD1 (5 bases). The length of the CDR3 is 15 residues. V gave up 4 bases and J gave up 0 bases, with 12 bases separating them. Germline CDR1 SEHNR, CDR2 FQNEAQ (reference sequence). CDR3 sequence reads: CASSSRTLMNTEAFF. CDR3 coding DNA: TGTGCCAGCAGCTCTAGGACACTAATGAACACTGAAGCTTTCTTT.

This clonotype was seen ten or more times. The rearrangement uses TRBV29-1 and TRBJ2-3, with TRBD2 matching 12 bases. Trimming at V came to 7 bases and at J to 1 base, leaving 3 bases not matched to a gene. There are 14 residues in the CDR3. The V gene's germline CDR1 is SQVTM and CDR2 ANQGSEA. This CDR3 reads CSASGRAGTDTQYF. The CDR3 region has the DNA TGCAGCGCTAGCGGGAGGGCTGGCACAGATACGCAGTATTTT.

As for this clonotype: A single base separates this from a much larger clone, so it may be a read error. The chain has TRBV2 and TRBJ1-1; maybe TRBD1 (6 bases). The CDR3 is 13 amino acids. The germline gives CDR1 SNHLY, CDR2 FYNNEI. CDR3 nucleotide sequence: TGTGCCAGCAGAGAAACAGGGAACGCTGAAGCTTTCTTT. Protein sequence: CASRETGNAEAFF.

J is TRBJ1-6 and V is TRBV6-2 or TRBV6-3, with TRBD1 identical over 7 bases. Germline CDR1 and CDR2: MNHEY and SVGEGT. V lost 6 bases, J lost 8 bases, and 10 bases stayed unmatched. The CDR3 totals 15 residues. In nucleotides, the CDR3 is TGTGCCAGCAGACACTCCGGGACAGAAGATTCACCCCTCCACTTT. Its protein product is CASRHSGTEDSPLHF.

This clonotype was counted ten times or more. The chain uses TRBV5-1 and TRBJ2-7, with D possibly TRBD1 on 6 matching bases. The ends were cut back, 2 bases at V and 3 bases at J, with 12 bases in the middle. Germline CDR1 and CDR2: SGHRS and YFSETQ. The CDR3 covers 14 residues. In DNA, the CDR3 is TGCGCCAGCAGCTTATCCACAGGGTACTACGAGCAGTACTTC. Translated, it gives CASSLSTGYYEQYF.

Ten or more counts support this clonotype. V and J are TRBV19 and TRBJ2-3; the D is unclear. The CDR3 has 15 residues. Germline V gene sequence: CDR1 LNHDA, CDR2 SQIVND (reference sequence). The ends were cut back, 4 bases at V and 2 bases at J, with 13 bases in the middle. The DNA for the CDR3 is TGTGCCAGTAGTAACACAGTCCTTCCCACAGATACGCAGTATTTT. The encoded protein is CASSNTVLPTDTQYF.

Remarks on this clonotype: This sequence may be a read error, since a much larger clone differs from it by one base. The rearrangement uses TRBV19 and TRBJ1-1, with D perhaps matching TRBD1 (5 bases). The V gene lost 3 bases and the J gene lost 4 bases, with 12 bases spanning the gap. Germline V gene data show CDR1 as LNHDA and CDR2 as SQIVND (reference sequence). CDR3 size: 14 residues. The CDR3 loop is CASSIFRGSTEAFF. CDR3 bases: TGTGCCAGTAGTATTTTTCGGGGCTCCACTGAAGCTTTCTTT.

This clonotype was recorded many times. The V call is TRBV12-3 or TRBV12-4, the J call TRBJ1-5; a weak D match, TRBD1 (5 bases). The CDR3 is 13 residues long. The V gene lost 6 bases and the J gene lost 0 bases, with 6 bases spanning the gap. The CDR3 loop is CASRDSSNQPQHF. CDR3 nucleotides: TGTGCCAGCAGAGACAGTAGCAATCAGCCCCAGCATTTT.